Below, 32 T cell receptor beta chains from the same sample are listed, as sequenced in a study of cytomegalovirus exposure and HLA in healthy donors. 13 Jbeta primers and 60 Vbeta primers were used for the PCR. The assay was immunoSEQ multiplex PCR, and TCRdb's table has in-frame clones only and misses some. This table holds roughly 93,000 clones, roughly 70% found once. The sample comprised PBMCs. Receptors originate from a man in his forties in good health and CMV-seronegative.

This chain links TRBV2 with TRBJ1-2, with 11 nucleotides matching TRBD1. V shed 6 bases, J shed 7 bases, and the junction held 7 bases outside the gene matches. This CDR3 is 14 amino acids long. Germline CDR1 SNHLY, CDR2 FYNNEI. The DNA of the CDR3 is TGTGCCAGCAGAACCGGGACAGGGGGACGTGGCTACACCTTC. Amino acid sequence: CASRTGTGGRGYTF.

The chain couples TRBV2 to TRBJ2-1; D call uncertain. CDR3 length: 12 amino acids. V gave up 6 bases and J gave up 2 bases, with 5 bases separating them. From germline, CDR1 is SNHLY and CDR2 FYNNEI. The CDR3: CASSPTYNEQFF. The CDR3 DNA sequence: TGTGCCAGCAGCCCTACCTACAATGAGCAGTTCTTC. Full variable domain (rest looked up from reference TRBV2 and TRBJ2-1): EPEVTQTPSHQVTQMGQEVILRCVPISNHLYFYWYRQILGQKVEFLVSFYNNEISEKSEIFDDQFSVERPDGSNFTLKIRSTKLEDSAMYFCASSPTYNEQFFGPGTRLTVL.

V gene TRBV5-6 combines with J gene TRBJ2-1; a weak D match, TRBD2 (6 bases). The germline gives CDR1 SGHDT, CDR2 YYEEEE. Trimming pared 3 bases from V and 3 bases from J, leaving 19 bases between. CDR3 size: 17 residues. Here the CDR3 DNA reads TGTGCCAGCAGCTCCCTGGATGCGGGAATAGACTACAATGAGCAGTTCTTC. This gives the protein CASSSLDAGIDYNEQFF.

The chain is built from TRBV5-1 and TRBJ2-3; 8 nucleotides match TRBD2. In germline, CDR1 is SGHRS, CDR2 YFSETQ. This CDR3 has 13 residues. The V gene end was trimmed by 5 bases and the J gene end by 3 bases; junction bases not matched to a gene: 2. As DNA, the CDR3 is TGCGCCAGCAGGCCTAGCGGGACAGATACGCAGTATTTT. Residues: CASRPSGTDTQYF. The full variable domain, its missing parts supplied by reference TRBV5-1 and TRBJ2-3, is KAGVTQTPRYLIKTRGQQVTLSCSPISGHRSVSWYQQTPGQGLQFLFEYFSETQRNKGNFPGRFSGRQFSNSRSEMNVSTLELGDSALYLCASRPSGTDTQYFGPGTRLTVL.

The chain recombines TRBV27 with TRBJ2-2; the match to TRBD1 covers 7 bases. J lost 6 bases, V lost 5 bases, and 12 bases had no gene match. The CDR3 covers 16 residues. The V gene's germline CDR1 is MNHEY and CDR2 SMNVEV (reference sequence). DNA for the CDR3: TGTGCCAGCAGTCTAGCAACCGTCAGGGGGTCCGGGGAGCTGTTTTTT. It yields the protein CASSLATVRGSGELFF.

The rearrangement links TRBV5-4 to TRBJ2-5; 11 nucleotides line up with TRBD2. Per germline, CDR1 SGHNT and CDR2 YYREEE (reference sequence). CDR3 length: 15 amino acids. With 3 bases clipped from V and 11 bases from J, the junction kept 12 bases outside the gene matches. The CDR3 DNA is TGTGCCAGCAGCTCTAATAGCGGGGGGGCGGGGGAGCAGTACTTC. Translation gives CASSSNSGGAGEQYF.

The rearrangement uses TRBV7-6 and TRBJ2-3; 7 nucleotides line up with TRBD2. The CDR3 is 16 residues long. Germline loops: CDR1 SGHVS, CDR2 FNYEAQ. Unmatched junction bases numbered 7, after V lost 1 base and J lost 3 bases. Written as DNA, the CDR3 is TGTGCCAGCAGCTTAGGGGGGGGGTGGCGGACAGATACGCAGTATTTT. Residues: CASSLGGGWRTDTQYF.

The rearrangement links TRBV5-1 to TRBJ2-1; the D gene is possibly TRBD2 (6 bases). The germline gives CDR1 SGHRS, CDR2 YFSETQ. The CDR3 has 15 residues. Trimming shortened V by 3 bases and J by 2 bases, and 12 bases separated the two germline ends. The CDR3 DNA is TGCGCCAGCAGCTATACTAGCACCGCCTACAATGAGCAGTTCTTC. It codes for CASSYTSTAYNEQFF.

The V call is TRBV6-5, the J call TRBJ1-4; D ambiguous. This CDR3 is 16 amino acids long. Trimming stripped 0 bases from V and 0 bases from J, with 8 bases between. From germline, CDR1 is MNHEY and CDR2 SVGAGI. The CDR3 spells CASSYSNRATNEKLFF. As DNA, the CDR3 is TGTGCCAGCAGTTACTCGAATCGCGCAACTAATGAAAAACTGTTTTTT.

J is TRBJ2-3 and V is TRBV5-6; TRBD1 aligns across 12 bases. The V segment lost 3 bases and the J segment 5 bases; nucleotides outside the gene matches: 7. Germline CDR1 is SGHDT and CDR2 is YYEEEE. This CDR3 is built from 16 residues. The CDR3 sequence is CASSSLGQGAVDTQYF. The CDR3 bases are TGTGCCAGCAGCTCCTTGGGACAGGGGGCCGTAGATACGCAGTATTTT.

V is TRBV7-2 and J is TRBJ2-1; 8 bases agree with TRBD2. Trimming at V came to 1 base and at J to 7 bases, leaving 6 bases not matched to a gene. The germline gives CDR1 SGHTA, CDR2 FQGNSA. CDR3 length equals 15 residues. The CDR3, as DNA: TGTGCCAGCAGCTTAGAGGGACTAGAGGGGAATGAGCAGTTCTTC. Protein: CASSLEGLEGNEQFF.

This chain joins TRBV4-3 and TRBJ2-3; a weak D match, TRBD2 (5 bases). Germline V gene sequence: CDR1 LGHNA, CDR2 YSLEER. The CDR3 is 14 amino acids. V lost 0 bases to trimming and J lost 9 bases, with 13 bases between them. For the CDR3, the DNA is TGCGCCAGCAGCCAAGAAGTCGAGGGTTCGACGCAGTATTTT. It encodes CASSQEVEGSTQYF.

CDR3 DNA sequence: TGTGCCAGCAGCTCACTAGCGGGGGGGCTCAATGAGCAGTTCTTC. Its translation is CASSSLAGGLNEQFF. The chain joins TRBV7-6 to TRBJ2-1, with 13 bases matching TRBD2. CDR1 is SGHVS and CDR2 is FNYEAQ in the germline V gene. This CDR3 spans 15 amino acids. Trimming at V came to 4 bases and at J to 6 bases, leaving 3 bases not matched to a gene.

The rearrangement uses TRBV25-1 and TRBJ1-4; 12 bases align to TRBD1. Trimming took 3 bases from V and 8 from J; bases not matched to a gene: 4. Germline V gene lookup returns CDR1 MGHDK and CDR2 SYGVNS. The CDR3 runs to 15 residues. CDR3 sequence (DNA): TGTGCCAGCAGTGATAGCGGGACAGGGGGCGAAAAACTGTTTTTT. It specifies CASSDSGTGGEKLFF.

This chain joins TRBV19 and TRBJ1-1; a possible D gene is TRBD1 (5 bases). This CDR3 has 15 amino acids. In germline, CDR1 is LNHDA, CDR2 SQIVND (reference sequence). V was trimmed by 4 bases and J by 4 bases, leaving 16 bases between them. CDR3 in DNA: TGTGCCAGTAGTACCAGACAGCCCGTGGGCACTGAAGCTTTCTTT. This gives the protein CASSTRQPVGTEAFF.

The genes are TRBV4-1 and TRBJ2-1, with D unclear. The V end was cut by 5 bases, the J end by 0 bases, with 14 bases between. This CDR3 comprises 16 residues. The germline V gene encodes CDR1 MGHRA and CDR2 YSYEKL. CDR3 DNA sequence: TGCGCCAGCAGCGAAGTTGACATTTCCTCCTACAATGAGCAGTTCTTC. Its translation is CASSEVDISSYNEQFF.

V gene TRBV7-9 combines with J gene TRBJ2-3, with no clear D. The CDR3 loop spans 14 amino acids. Germline-derived CDR1 and CDR2 are SEHNR and FQNEAQ (reference sequence). With 1 base removed from V and 2 bases from J, the gap between germline ends came to 7 bases. CDR3 sequence (DNA): TGTGCCAGCAGCTTAGACTATGTCACAGATACGCAGTATTTT. Amino acid sequence: CASSLDYVTDTQYF.

This rearrangement joins TRBV5-1 to TRBJ2-5; a weak D match, TRBD2 (6 bases). The germline V and J ends were trimmed by 4 bases and 2 bases, with 18 bases remaining between them. Germline-derived CDR1 and CDR2 are SGHRS and YFSETQ. The CDR3 sequence is 16 residues long. CDR3 nucleotides: TGCGCCAGCAGCCGCATGACTGGGGGGATACAAGAGACCCAGTACTTC. Protein sequence: CASSRMTGGIQETQYF.

This chain joins TRBV7-2 and TRBJ2-2, with unresolved D. The germline CDR1 and CDR2 sequences are SGHTA and FQGNSA. This CDR3 is built from 13 residues. Trimming cost V 3 bases and J 0 bases, with 2 bases left between them. CDR3 coding DNA: TGTGCCAGCAGCTTCTCGAACACCGGGGAGCTGTTTTTT. Amino acid sequence: CASSFSNTGELFF. Combining the CDR3 with reference TRBV7-2 and TRBJ2-2 gives the whole variable domain GAGVSQSPSNKVTEKGKDVELRCDPISGHTALYWYRQSLGQGLEFLIYFQGNSAPDKSGLPSDRFSAERTGGSVSTLTIQRTQQEDSAVYLCASSFSNTGELFFGEGSRLTVL.

V and J are TRBV10-3 and TRBJ1-5; 10 positions match TRBD1. The V gene's germline CDR1 is ENHRY and CDR2 SYGVKD. Unmatched junction bases numbered 9, after V lost 6 bases and J lost 7 bases. The CDR3 is 15 residues long. CDR3 residues: CAIRETGGAGQPQHF. The CDR3 DNA reads as TGTGCCATCAGGGAGACAGGGGGCGCGGGGCAGCCCCAGCATTTT.

The chain combines TRBV18 with TRBJ2-2; D remains unclear. Trimming stripped 3 bases from V and 7 bases from J, with 9 bases between. The CDR3 length is 13 residues. Germline V gene data show CDR1 as KGHSH and CDR2 as LQKENI. The DNA for the CDR3 is TGTGCCAGCTCACCGACATTAGACGGGGAGCTGTTTTTT. Amino acid sequence: CASSPTLDGELFF.

The genes are TRBV30 and TRBJ2-5; 7 nucleotides line up with TRBD2. Germline CDR1 is GTSNPN and CDR2 is SVGIG (reference sequence). The V gene end was trimmed by 2 bases and the J gene end by 4 bases; junction bases not matched to a gene: 7. CDR3 length equals 14 residues. The CDR3 is CAWSLGEGAETQYF. In DNA, the CDR3 is TGTGCCTGGAGTTTAGGGGAGGGAGCAGAGACCCAGTACTTC.

The chain combines TRBV4-2 with TRBJ1-1, with 7 bases fitting TRBD1. The CDR3 totals 15 residues. V was pared by 2 bases and J by 0 bases, with 3 bases of the junction left unmatched. From germline, CDR1 is LGHNA and CDR2 YNFKEQ. CDR3 in DNA: TGTGCCAGCAGCCAAAAACAGGGGATGAACACTGAAGCTTTCTTT. Encoded protein: CASSQKQGMNTEAFF.

The chain links TRBV7-8 to TRBJ1-3; 7 nucleotides line up with TRBD1. This CDR3 spans 17 amino acids. In germline, CDR1 is SGHVS, CDR2 FQNEAQ. V trimming: 5 bases; J trimming: 5 bases; junction bases outside the gene matches: 15. CDR3 DNA sequence: TGTGCCAGCAGCCCCCTGGTTGACAGGGACCCGAGAAACACCATATATTTT. Amino acids: CASSPLVDRDPRNTIYF.

V usage is TRBV15 and J usage is TRBJ2-1, with 11 nucleotides matching TRBD2. The CDR3 spans 13 residues. CDR1 and CDR2 from the germline V gene are LNHNV and YYDKDF (reference sequence). With V trimmed by 5 bases and J by 9 bases, 3 bases remained unmatched. The CDR3 reads CATSSTSGGEQFF. CDR3 DNA: TGTGCCACCAGCTCAACTAGCGGGGGTGAGCAGTTCTTC.

This rearrangement joins TRBV9 to TRBJ2-7, with D perhaps matching TRBD1 (6 bases). The V gene's germline CDR1 is SGDLS and CDR2 YYNGEE. V lost 3 bases and J lost 2, with 12 bases in between. This CDR3 comprises 14 residues. DNA for the CDR3: TGTGCCAGCAGCGACCGGGACAACACCTACGAGCAGTACTTC. Protein sequence: CASSDRDNTYEQYF.

The J gene is TRBJ1-2, the V gene TRBV18; 11 bases are shared with TRBD1. With V trimmed by 0 bases and J by 4 bases, 13 bases remained unmatched. Germline V gene lookup returns CDR1 KGHSH and CDR2 LQKENI. This CDR3 is 19 amino acids long. The CDR3 reads CASSPPYGNAGTGGYGYTF. In nucleotides, the CDR3 is TGTGCCAGCTCACCACCTTACGGAAACGCCGGGACAGGGGGCTATGGCTACACCTTC.

The CDR3 DNA follows: TGTGCCTGGAGTACGTACGCGAATCGGAACACTGAAGCTTTCTTT. The encoded protein is CAWSTYANRNTEAFF. This rearrangement joins TRBV30 to TRBJ1-1, with unresolved D. V was pared by 2 bases and J by 1 base, with 14 bases between. Germline V gene lookup returns CDR1 GTSNPN and CDR2 SVGIG (reference sequence). This CDR3 region has 15 residues.

The chain employs TRBV29-1 and TRBJ1-1, with D possibly TRBD1 on 6 matching bases. V gave up 0 bases and J gave up 4 bases, with 12 bases separating them. Germline CDR1 and CDR2: SQVTM and ANQGSEA. The CDR3 contains 14 residues. As DNA, the CDR3 is TGCAGCGTTGAAGAGGCCTGGACAGCCACTGAAGCTTTCTTT. As protein: CSVEEAWTATEAFF.

This CDR3 is CASSFGRGGDEKLFF. CDR3 nucleotide sequence: TGTGCCAGCAGCTTCGGACGGGGAGGTGATGAAAAACTGTTTTTT. J is TRBJ1-4 and V is TRBV7-6; D not certain. CDR1 is SGHVS, CDR2 FNYEAQ, per germline. The CDR3 is made up of 15 amino acids. V lost 3 bases and J 6 bases, leaving 14 bases between the germline ends.

This chain links TRBV7-6 with TRBJ2-7; D perhaps matches TRBD1 (6 bases). V was cut by 5 bases and J by 3 bases, with 14 bases left in between. CDR3 size: 14 residues. Germline V lookup: CDR1 SGHVS, CDR2 FNYEAQ. The CDR3 loop is CASSDRDTDYEQYF. CDR3 in DNA: TGTGCCAGCAGCGACCGGGACACCGACTACGAGCAGTACTTC.

This clone turned up a few times. The CDR3 nucleotides are TGTGCCAGCAGTACCCCGGGACTAGCGGGGGGGGTTAACACCGGGGAGCTGTTTTTT. This sequence encodes CASSTPGLAGGVNTGELFF. V and J are TRBV27 and TRBJ2-2; 16 nucleotides line up with TRBD2. The CDR3 spans 19 residues. Germline CDR1 reads MNHEY; CDR2 reads SMNVEV (reference sequence). V shed 5 bases and J 2 bases; nucleotides not matched to a gene: 8.